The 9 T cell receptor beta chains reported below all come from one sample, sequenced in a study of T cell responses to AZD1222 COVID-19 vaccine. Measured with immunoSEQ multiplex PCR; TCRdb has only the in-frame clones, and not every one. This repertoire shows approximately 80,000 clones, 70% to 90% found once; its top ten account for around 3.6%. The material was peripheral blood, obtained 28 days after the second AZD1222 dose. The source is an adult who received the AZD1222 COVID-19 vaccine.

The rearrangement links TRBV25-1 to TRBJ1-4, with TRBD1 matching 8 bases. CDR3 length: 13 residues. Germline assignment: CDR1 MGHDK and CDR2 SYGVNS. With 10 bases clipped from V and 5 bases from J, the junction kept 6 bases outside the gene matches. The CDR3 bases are TGTGCCACCGGACAGGGTGGGAATGAAAAACTGTTTTTT. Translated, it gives CATGQGGNEKLFF.

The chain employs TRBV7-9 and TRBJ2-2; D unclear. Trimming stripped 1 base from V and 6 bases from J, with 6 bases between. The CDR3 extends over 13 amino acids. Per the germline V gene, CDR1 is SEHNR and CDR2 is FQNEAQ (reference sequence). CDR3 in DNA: TGTGCCAGCAGCTTAGGTAGTTCCGGGGAGCTGTTTTTT. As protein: CASSLGSSGELFF.

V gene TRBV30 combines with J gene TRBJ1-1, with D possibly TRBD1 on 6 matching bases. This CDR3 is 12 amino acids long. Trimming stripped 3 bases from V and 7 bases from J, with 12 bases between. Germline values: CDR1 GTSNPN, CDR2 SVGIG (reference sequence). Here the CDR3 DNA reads TGTGCCTGGAGCGAAGACAGGCGTGAAGCTTTCTTT. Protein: CAWSEDRREAFF.

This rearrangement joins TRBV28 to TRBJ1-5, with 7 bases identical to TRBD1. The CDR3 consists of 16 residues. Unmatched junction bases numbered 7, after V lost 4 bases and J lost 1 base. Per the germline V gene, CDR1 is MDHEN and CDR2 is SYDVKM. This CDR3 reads CASSSRAGGSNQPQHF. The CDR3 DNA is TGTGCCAGCAGTTCCCGGGCAGGGGGGAGCAATCAGCCCCAGCATTTT.

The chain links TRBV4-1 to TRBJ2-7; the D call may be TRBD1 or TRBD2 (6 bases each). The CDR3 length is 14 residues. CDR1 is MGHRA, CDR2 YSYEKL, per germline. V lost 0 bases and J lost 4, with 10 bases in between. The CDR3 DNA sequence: TGCGCCAGCAGCCAAGAAGGGGGGTATTACGAGCAGTACTTC. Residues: CASSQEGGYYEQYF.

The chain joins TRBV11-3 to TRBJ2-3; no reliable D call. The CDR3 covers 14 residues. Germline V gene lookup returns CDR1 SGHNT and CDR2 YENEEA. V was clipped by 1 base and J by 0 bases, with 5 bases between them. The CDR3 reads CASSLVHSTDTQYF. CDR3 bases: TGTGCCAGCAGCTTAGTGCACAGCACAGATACGCAGTATTTT. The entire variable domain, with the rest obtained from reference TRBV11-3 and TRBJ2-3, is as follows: EAGVVQSPRYKIIEKKQPVAFWCNPISGHNTLYWYLQNLGQGPELLIRYENEEAVDDSQLPKDRFSAERLKGVDSTLKIQPAELGDSAVYLCASSLVHSTDTQYFGPGTRLTVL.

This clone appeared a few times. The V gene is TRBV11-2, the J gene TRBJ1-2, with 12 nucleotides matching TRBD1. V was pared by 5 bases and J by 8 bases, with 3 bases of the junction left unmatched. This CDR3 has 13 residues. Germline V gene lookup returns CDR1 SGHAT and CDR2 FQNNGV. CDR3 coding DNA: TGTGCCAGCAGCATTGGGACAGGGGGCGGCTACACCTTC. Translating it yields CASSIGTGGGYTF.

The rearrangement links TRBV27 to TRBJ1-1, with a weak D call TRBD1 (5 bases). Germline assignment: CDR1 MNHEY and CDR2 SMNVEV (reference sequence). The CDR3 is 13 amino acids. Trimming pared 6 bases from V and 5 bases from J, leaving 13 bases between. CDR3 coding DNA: TGTGCCAGCAGGGGAGGGGTATGGACTGAAGCTTTCTTT. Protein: CASRGGVWTEAFF.

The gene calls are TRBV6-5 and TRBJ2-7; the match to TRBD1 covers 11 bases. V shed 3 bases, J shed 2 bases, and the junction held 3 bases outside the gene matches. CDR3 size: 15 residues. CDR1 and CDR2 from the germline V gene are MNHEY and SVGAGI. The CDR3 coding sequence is TGTGCCAGCAGTTATGGACAGGGGGCAACCTACGAGCAGTACTTC. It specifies CASSYGQGATYEQYF.